Presented here are 24 T cell receptor beta chains from one specimen sequenced in a study of shared clonotypes between healthy human individuals. Assay used: immunoSEQ multiplex PCR; TCRdb lists only in-frame clones, some missing. The sample contains approximately 530,000 clones, roughly 95% of which appear only once. Material for sequencing was naive CD4+ T cells sorted from blood. The subset is: CD45RA+ positively selected. The receptors originated from a woman younger than 45 in good health.

The V call is TRBV6-4, the J call TRBJ2-1, with 12 positions matching TRBD2. In germline, CDR1 is MRHNA, CDR2 SNTAGT. The CDR3 runs to 18 residues. The V and J ends lost 3 bases and 6 bases, in that order; junction bases with no gene match: 12. Written as DNA, the CDR3 is TGTGCCAGCAGTGAACCCCTCCCACTAGCGGGAGGTGGCAATGAGCAGTTCTTC. It yields the protein CASSEPLPLAGGGNEQFF.

The V gene is TRBV5-4, the J gene TRBJ2-3, with unresolved D. The CDR3 covers 12 residues. CDR1 and CDR2 (germline): SGHNT, YYREEE (reference sequence). V was clipped by 5 bases and J by 0 bases, with 4 bases between them. CDR3 residues: CASSYSTDTQYF. The CDR3, as DNA: TGTGCCAGCAGTTATAGCACAGATACGCAGTATTTT.

This chain joins TRBV7-9 and TRBJ1-6, with D possibly being TRBD1 (6 bases). Germline V gene data show CDR1 as SEHNR and CDR2 as FQNEAQ (reference sequence). V was cut by 2 bases and J by 7 bases, with 9 bases left in between. This CDR3 contains 14 residues. The CDR3 sequence: CASSLLQGNSPLHF. The DNA for the CDR3 is TGTGCCAGCAGCTTACTTCAGGGGAATTCACCCCTCCACTTT.

V gene TRBV4-1 combines with J gene TRBJ2-2, with TRBD2 matching over 10 bases. Germline trimming cut 2 bases from V and 6 bases from J; bases unmatched to any gene: 15. The CDR3 runs 19 residues. Germline CDR1 and CDR2: MGHRA and YSYEKL. The CDR3 is CASSQWRISTSGFAGELFF. CDR3 nucleotide sequence: TGCGCCAGCAGCCAATGGAGAATATCGACTAGCGGGTTCGCCGGGGAGCTGTTTTTT.

The chain recombines TRBV29-1 with TRBJ2-7; D gene ambiguous. Germline CDR1 reads SQVTM; CDR2 reads ANQGSEA. Deletions cut 1 base from V and 2 bases from J, with 9 bases between. The length of the CDR3 is 13 residues. CDR3 sequence: CSVEGTIPYEQYF. The CDR3 DNA reads TGCAGCGTTGAAGGTACGATCCCCTACGAGCAGTACTTC.

On this clone: Within the sample, other DNA sequences also encode this same CDR3. The gene calls are TRBV27 and TRBJ1-5; D remains ambiguous. Germline lookup yields CDR1 MNHEY and CDR2 SMNVEV (reference sequence). V shed 2 bases and J shed 0 bases, with 5 bases lying between them. The length of the CDR3 is 14 residues. The CDR3 sequence: CASSLRGSNQPQHF. The CDR3 DNA follows: TGTGCCAGCAGTTTACGGGGTAGCAATCAGCCCCAGCATTTT.

This chain joins TRBV9 and TRBJ2-1, with 8 bases identical to TRBD2. Germline V gene sequence: CDR1 SGDLS, CDR2 YYNGEE. V lost 3 bases and J lost 3; bases outside the gene matches: 5. The CDR3 length is 15 residues. CDR3 in amino acids: CASSATSGFYNEQFF. CDR3 DNA: TGTGCCAGCAGCGCTACTAGCGGATTCTACAATGAGCAGTTCTTC.

The genes are TRBV5-6 and TRBJ2-5, with TRBD2 identical over 10 bases. The ends lost 3 bases at V and 5 bases at J; junction bases unmatched: 13. The CDR3 length is 17 residues. Germline CDR1 is SGHDT and CDR2 is YYEEEE. CDR3 DNA: TGTGCCAGCAGCTCGAGTAGCCTAGCGGGAGCGGGGGAGACCCAGTACTTC. It specifies CASSSSSLAGAGETQYF.

The CDR3 nucleotides are TGTGCCAGTTCCCCGACTAGCGGATCCGGTTCCTACGAGCAGTACTTC. Amino acid sequence: CASSPTSGSGSYEQYF. The V and J genes are TRBV19 and TRBJ2-7; 9 bases map to TRBD2. The CDR3 extends over 16 amino acids. The V gene end was trimmed by 8 bases and the J gene end by 1 base; junction bases not matched to a gene: 12. CDR1 is LNHDA, CDR2 SQIVND, per germline (reference sequence).

The chain is built from TRBV5-1 and TRBJ2-5, with 7 positions matching TRBD2. CDR3 length: 14 amino acids. Looked up from germline, CDR1 is SGHRS and CDR2 is YFSETQ. V was clipped by 3 bases and J by 9 bases; unmatched bases: 11. CDR3 protein: CASSSLGGRGSQYF. CDR3 in DNA: TGCGCCAGCAGCTCCCTCGGCGGGAGAGGATCCCAGTACTTC. Based on the CDR3 plus reference TRBV5-1 and TRBJ2-5, the full variable domain is KAGVTQTPRYLIKTRGQQVTLSCSPISGHRSVSWYQQTPGQGLQFLFEYFSETQRNKGNFPGRFSGRQFSNSRSEMNVSTLELGDSALYLCASSSLGGRGSQYFGPGTRLLVL.

This chain uses TRBV19 with TRBJ2-3, with 8 nucleotides matching TRBD2. The CDR3 is 16 residues long. Trimming removed 4 bases from V and 6 bases from J; junction bases left unmatched: 12. The germline V gene has CDR1 LNHDA and CDR2 SQIVND (reference sequence). In DNA, the CDR3 is TGTGCCAGTAGTAGGGAGAGCGGGAGTGAATCGGATACGCAGTATTTT. This codes for CASSRESGSESDTQYF.

The genes are TRBV13 and TRBJ1-3, with D unclear. This CDR3 spans 14 amino acids. Germline assignment: CDR1 PRHDT and CDR2 FYEKMQ (reference sequence). V was pared by 5 bases and J by 0 bases, with 8 bases between. The CDR3 DNA is TGTGCCAGCAGCCTGGCCAGCTCTGGAAACACCATATATTTT. Its protein is CASSLASSGNTIYF.

The gene calls are TRBV28 and TRBJ1-2, with a weak D call TRBD1 (6 bases). This CDR3 comprises 13 residues. The ends were cut back, 10 bases at V and 7 bases at J, with 19 bases in the middle. Per the germline V gene, CDR1 is MDHEN and CDR2 is SYDVKM. In DNA form, the CDR3 reads TGTGCCATCCCGGACAGTCAAGTTAGTGGCTACACCTTC. Its translation: CAIPDSQVSGYTF.

The V call is TRBV6-6, the J call TRBJ2-5; 10 positions agree with TRBD1. The CDR3 is made up of 15 amino acids. CDR1 MNHNY and CDR2 SVGAGI come from the germline V gene (reference sequence). The junction had 6 bases not matched to a gene; V was cut back by 5 bases and J by 3 bases. The DNA of the CDR3 is TGTGCCAGCAGTCAACAGGGGACAGGGGAAGAGACCCAGTACTTC. Its protein is CASSQQGTGEETQYF.

The gene calls are TRBV30 and TRBJ2-5; 10 bases fit TRBD2. The V gene end was trimmed by 5 bases and the J gene end by 5 bases; junction bases not matched to a gene: 11. Germline V gene data show CDR1 as GTSNPN and CDR2 as SVGIG (reference sequence). This CDR3 is built from 15 residues. CDR3 region: CAWSADYSGRETQYF. DNA for the CDR3: TGTGCCTGGTCCGCCGACTATAGCGGGAGGGAGACCCAGTACTTC.

The chain recombines TRBV4-2 with TRBJ2-6, with 8 bases matching TRBD2. The ends lost 5 bases at V and 2 bases at J; junction bases unmatched: 11. CDR1 LGHNA and CDR2 YNFKEQ come from the germline V gene. This CDR3 has 18 amino acids. The DNA of the CDR3 is TGTGCCAGCAGCTCGTTGGGGACTAGGGAAACTGGGGCCAACGTCCTGACTTTC. Protein: CASSSLGTRETGANVLTF.

The gene calls are TRBV6-1 and TRBJ2-7; the D gene is possibly TRBD1 (6 bases). Germline assignment: CDR1 MNHNS and CDR2 SASEGT. The CDR3 contains 14 residues. Trimming removed 3 bases from V and 5 bases from J, with 14 bases in between. The CDR3 is CASSDRGRLHEQYF. CDR3 nucleotide sequence: TGTGCCAGCAGTGACAGGGGCCGTTTGCACGAGCAGTACTTC.

DNA of the CDR3: TGTGCCAGCAGCCAAGGACTAGCGGGACCCTACGAGCAGTACTTC. Its protein product is CASSQGLAGPYEQYF. The chain employs TRBV4-2 and TRBJ2-5; TRBD2 matches at 11 bases. The better agreement between TRBJ2-7 and the DNA end casts doubt on the J call. The CDR3 spans 15 residues. The V gene's germline CDR1 is LGHNA and CDR2 YNFKEQ.

The gene calls are TRBV28 and TRBJ2-5, with D tentatively TRBD1 or TRBD2 (5 bases each). Germline V gene sequence: CDR1 MDHEN, CDR2 SYDVKM. The V end lost 5 bases, the J end lost 4 bases, and 14 bases lay between the germline ends. The CDR3 loop spans 14 amino acids. The CDR3 sequence is CASSPPRGGETQYF. CDR3 nucleotide sequence: TGTGCCAGCAGTCCCCCTCGGGGCGGAGAGACCCAGTACTTC.

V gene TRBV6-5 combines with J gene TRBJ2-3, with D uncertain. Germline V gene data show CDR1 as MNHEY and CDR2 as SVGAGI. V dropped 6 bases and J dropped 4 bases, with 8 bases sitting between them. The CDR3 runs to 12 residues. The chain's CDR3 is CASRNSADTQYF. In DNA, the CDR3 is TGTGCCAGCAGGAATAGTGCAGATACGCAGTATTTT.

A remark on this clone: The sample holds other DNA sequences that translate to the same CDR3. The genes are TRBV28 and TRBJ1-5; D is unresolved. The germline CDR1 and CDR2 sequences are MDHEN and SYDVKM. The CDR3 loop spans 15 amino acids. Trimming left V 4 bases short and J 2 bases short, with 12 bases between. CDR3 region: CASSSGGFGNQPQHF. In nucleotides, the CDR3 is TGTGCCAGCAGTTCCGGAGGGTTCGGCAATCAGCCCCAGCATTTT. The entire variable domain, with the rest obtained from reference TRBV28 and TRBJ1-5, is as follows: DVKVTQSSRYLVKRTGEKVFLECVQDMDHENMFWYRQDPGLGLRLIYFSYDVKMKEKGDIPEGYSVSREKKERFSLILESASTNQTSMYLCASSSGGFGNQPQHFGDGTRLSIL.

The CDR3 protein is CASRPQMNTEAFF. CDR3 bases: TGTGCCAGTAGGCCTCAAATGAACACTGAAGCTTTCTTT. The chain carries TRBV19 and TRBJ1-1; D gene uncertain. The germline V gene has CDR1 LNHDA and CDR2 SQIVND (reference sequence). V lost 6 bases to trimming and J lost 0 bases, with 8 bases between them. The CDR3 contains 13 residues. Using reference TRBV19 and TRBJ1-1 for the parts outside the CDR3, the full variable domain is DGGITQSPKYLFRKEGQNVTLSCEQNLNHDAMYWYRQDPGQGLRLIYYSQIVNDFQKGDIAEGYSVSREKKESFPLTVTSAQKNPTAFYLCASRPQMNTEAFFGQGTRLTVV.

The count of this clone is one. The J gene is TRBJ2-5, the V gene TRBV30; TRBD1 or TRBD2 may be the D gene (5 bases each). Looked up from germline, CDR1 is GTSNPN and CDR2 is SVGIG (reference sequence). This CDR3 comprises 14 residues. V was clipped by 6 bases and J by 7 bases, with 21 bases between them. The DNA for the CDR3 is TGTGCCTGCCCCGCAGGGACCCCAGAGGGGACCCAGTACTTC. As protein: CACPAGTPEGTQYF.

V usage is TRBV5-1 and J usage is TRBJ1-5, with TRBD1 matching over 10 bases. Trimming cost V 4 bases and J 9 bases; bases outside gene matches: 7. In germline, CDR1 is SGHRS, CDR2 YFSETQ. The CDR3 totals 14 residues. This CDR3 reads CASSPGTGDLPQHF. DNA of the CDR3: TGCGCCAGCAGCCCCGGGACAGGGGATTTGCCCCAGCATTTT.